This TCR beta chain was sequenced for a study of blood T cell repertoires in COVID-19. Across the whole study: Samples representing acute and convalescent COVID-19 were sourced from the United States, Italy and Spain.

As handled by the study authors: The authors estimated nucleated cell counts from reference gene primer amplification. The assay was immunoSEQ multiplex PCR, and TCRdb's table has in-frame clones only and misses some. Clonal size and the V and J genes are those of that table, whereas D and trimming came from the DNA. The repertoire holds 150,000 to 200,000 clones, with about 88% as singletons. The clonotype originates from a woman of 80 years or more in a cohort sampled during active or convalescent COVID-19. The sequenced sample consisted of peripheral blood.

The CDR3 protein is CASSSSGIYNEQFF. The CDR3 region has the DNA TGTGCCAGCAGCTCGAGCGGGATCTACAATGAGCAGTTCTTC. The V call is TRBV5-5, the J call TRBJ2-1; 7 positions agree with TRBD2. This CDR3 spans 14 amino acids. After removal of 3 bases from V and 3 bases from J, the junction contained 3 bases not matched to a gene. Germline CDR1 SGHKS, CDR2 YYEKEE (reference sequence).